The text below deals with one T cell receptor (beta chain). Its antigen is as yet unknown. Data came from immunoSEQ multiplex PCR; TCRdb stores just in-frame clones and leaves some out. The table records 73,000 or so clones, 94% of them present only once. These data are taken from a study of cytomegalovirus exposure and HLA in healthy donors. Looking at the study overall: A later analysis reported the same platform for the roughly 110 validation repertoires and the roughly 630 first-cohort repertoires. General study points: The study flagged about 150 TCR beta chains as cytomegalovirus-associated. In vitro data verified a few CMV-associated chains as specific for CMV antigens. Rare sequences made up most TCRs, while some public TCRs were found in many donors.

J gave up 3 bases and V 4 bases, and 8 bases lay outside the gene matches. This CDR3 comprises 16 residues. Germline V CDR1 and CDR2: SGHDN, FVKESK. Sequencing input: PBMCs. V is TRBV14 and J is TRBJ2-3; 9 bases match TRBD2. This clonotype originated in a woman aged 18-30 years in good health and CMV-seropositive. In nucleotides, the CDR3 is TGTGCCAGCAGCCGTCGGACTAGCGCGTTAACAGATACGCAGTATTTT. It specifies CASSRRTSALTDTQYF.